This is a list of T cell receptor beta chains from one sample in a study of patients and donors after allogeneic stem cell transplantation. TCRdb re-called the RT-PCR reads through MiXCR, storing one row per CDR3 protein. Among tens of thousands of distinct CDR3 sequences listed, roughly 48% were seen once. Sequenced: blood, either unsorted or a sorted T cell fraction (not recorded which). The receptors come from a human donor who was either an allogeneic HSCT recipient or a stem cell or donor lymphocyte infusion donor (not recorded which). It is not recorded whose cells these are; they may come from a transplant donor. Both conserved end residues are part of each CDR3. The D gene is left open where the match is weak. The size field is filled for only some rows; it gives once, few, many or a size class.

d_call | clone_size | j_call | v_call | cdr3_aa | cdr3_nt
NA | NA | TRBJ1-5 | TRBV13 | CASSLGLGGNQPQHF | TGTGCCAGCAGCTTAGGCCTTGGCGGCAATCAGCCCCAGCATTTT
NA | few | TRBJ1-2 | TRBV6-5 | CASSYSLGVYGYTF | TGTGCCAGCAGTTATTCCTTGGGGGTCTATGGCTACACCTTC
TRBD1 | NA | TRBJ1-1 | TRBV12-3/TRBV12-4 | CASSLGQVDTEAFF | TGTGCCAGCAGTTTGGGACAGGTTGACACTGAAGCTTTCTTT
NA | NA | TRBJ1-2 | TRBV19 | CAISDRAYGYTF | TGTGCCATTTCAGACAGAGCCTATGGCTACACCTTC
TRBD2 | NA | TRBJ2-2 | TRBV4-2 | CASSQELAGGPNTGELFF | TGTGCCAGCAGCCAAGAACTAGCGGGAGGACCAAACACCGGGGAGCTGTTTTTT
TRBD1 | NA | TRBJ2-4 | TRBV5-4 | CASSLGQVNIQYF | TGTGCCAGCAGTCTAGGACAGGTTAACATTCAGTACTTC
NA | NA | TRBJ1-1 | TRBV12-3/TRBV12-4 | CASRITGEAFF | TGTGCCAGCAGGATAACAGGTGAAGCTTTCTTT
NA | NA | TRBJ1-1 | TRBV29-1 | CSVKGETNTEAFF | TGCAGCGTCAAGGGAGAAACGAACACTGAAGCTTTCTTT
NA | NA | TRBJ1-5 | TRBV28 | CASTPGRAQPQHF | TGTGCCAGCACCCCCGGGCGGGCCCAGCCCCAGCATTTT
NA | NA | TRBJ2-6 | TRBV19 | CASSIPGLESGANVLTF | TGTGCCAGTAGTATACCTGGCTTGGAATCTGGGGCCAACGTCCTGACTTTC
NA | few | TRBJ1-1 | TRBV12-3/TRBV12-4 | CASRRGTENTEAFF | TGTGCCAGCAGGAGAGGGACTGAGAACACTGAAGCTTTCTTT
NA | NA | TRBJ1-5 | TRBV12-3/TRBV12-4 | CASSGAISNQPQHF | TGTGCCAGCAGCGGGGCTATTAGCAATCAGCCCCAGCATTTT
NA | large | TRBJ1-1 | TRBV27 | CASSFTVAGEAFF | TGTGCCAGCAGTTTCACGGTCGCCGGTGAAGCTTTCTTT
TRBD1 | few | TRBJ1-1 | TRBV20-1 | CSASGTVKAAEAFF | TGCAGTGCTAGCGGGACAGTTAAAGCCGCTGAAGCTTTCTTT
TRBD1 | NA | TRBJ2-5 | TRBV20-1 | CSASPGTGYETQYF | TGCAGTGCAAGTCCCGGGACAGGGTATGAGACCCAGTACTTC
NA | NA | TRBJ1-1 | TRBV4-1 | CASSHRSGTEAFF | TGCGCCAGCAGCCATCGGAGCGGCACTGAAGCTTTCTTT
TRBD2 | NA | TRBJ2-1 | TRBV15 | CATSTTTSGRKNEQFF | TGTGCCACCAGCACTACGACTAGCGGGAGGAAAAATGAGCAGTTCTTC
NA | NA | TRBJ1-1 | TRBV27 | CASSTGIGTEAFF | TGTGCCAGCAGTACAGGGATCGGCACTGAAGCTTTCTTT
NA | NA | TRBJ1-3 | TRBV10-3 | CAILSVPGNTIYF | TGTGCCATCCTAAGTGTACCTGGAAACACCATATATTTT
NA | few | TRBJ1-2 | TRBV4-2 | CASSQEEANYGYTF | TGTGCCAGCAGCCAAGAGGAAGCGAACTATGGCTACACCTTC